These 26 T cell receptor beta chains came from one sample sequenced in a study of shared clonotypes between healthy human individuals. TCRdb's table, derived via immunoSEQ multiplex PCR, lists solely in-frame clones and lacks some. The sample contains about 2.4 million clones, 93% of which appear only once. The specimen sequenced was naive CD4+ T cells from PBMCs. Stated subset: CD45RA+ positively selected. The receptors were gathered from a young man in good health. Some clones in this sample may be carry-over from other donors' samples.

This clone was detected once. The V and J genes are TRBV5-1 and TRBJ2-5; the D gene is possibly TRBD1 (5 bases). The CDR3 consists of 18 residues. Germline assignment: CDR1 SGHRS and CDR2 YFSETQ. V was pared by 0 bases and J by 1 base, with 19 bases between. DNA of the CDR3: TGCGCCAGCAGCTTGGCTCTTAGGACAAGTACGGCCCAAGAGACCCAGTACTTC. It codes for CASSLALRTSTAQETQYF.

The chain is built from TRBV15 and TRBJ2-7, with D tentatively TRBD1 (5 bases). Germline V gene data show CDR1 as LNHNV and CDR2 as YYDKDF (reference sequence). The CDR3 sequence is 17 residues long. Between the trimmed V and J ends, which lost 0 bases and 9 bases, there was a span of 24 bases. CDR3 sequence: CATSRDLVQGPFERQYF. As DNA, the CDR3 is TGTGCCACCAGCAGAGATCTTGTCCAGGGCCCCTTTGAGCGGCAGTACTTC.

The chain joins TRBV7-8 to TRBJ1-1, with D possibly matching TRBD1 (6 bases). This CDR3 spans 13 amino acids. Trimming took 2 bases from V and 8 from J, leaving 12 bases between them. Germline lookup yields CDR1 SGHVS and CDR2 FQNEAQ. CDR3 residues: CASSLNQGIEAFF. The CDR3 region has the DNA TGTGCCAGCAGCTTAAACCAGGGGATCGAAGCTTTCTTT. The whole variable domain, filled in from reference TRBV7-8 and TRBJ1-1, reads GAGVSQSPRYKVAKRGQDVALRCDPISGHVSLFWYQQALGQGPEFLTYFQNEAQLDKSGLPSDRFFAERPEGSVSTLKIQRTQQEDSAVYLCASSLNQGIEAFFGQGTRLTVV.

This rearrangement joins TRBV7-2 to TRBJ2-1; the match to TRBD2 covers 9 bases. The CDR3 is made up of 14 amino acids. Germline trimming cut 1 base from V and 15 bases from J; bases unmatched to any gene: 10. Germline loops: CDR1 SGHTA, CDR2 FQGNSA. For the CDR3, the DNA is TGTGCCAGCAGCTTAGATGGCGGGAGGGCCGTGGGGTTCTTC. Amino acids: CASSLDGGRAVGFF.

As for this clone: Other DNA sequences in this specimen translate into the identical CDR3. The V and J genes are TRBV5-1 and TRBJ2-1, with D unclear. CDR1 and CDR2 (germline): SGHRS, YFSETQ. This CDR3 region has 14 residues. The V end was cut by 1 base, the J end by 4 bases, with 9 bases between. Here the CDR3 DNA reads TGCGCCAGCAGCTTGTTGTCAGTTTACAATGAGCAGTTCTTC. This sequence encodes CASSLLSVYNEQFF.

The V and J genes are TRBV10-3 and TRBJ2-1; no firm D call. CDR1 is ENHRY, CDR2 SYGVKD, per germline. Trimming pared 0 bases from V and 6 bases from J, leaving 12 bases between. The CDR3 sequence is 15 residues long. The CDR3 loop reads CAISESLHSPNEQFF. CDR3 in DNA: TGTGCCATCAGTGAGTCACTCCACAGCCCCAATGAGCAGTTCTTC.

Concerning this clone itself: Other DNA sequences in this specimen translate into the identical CDR3. The rearrangement links TRBV6-5 to TRBJ2-7; unclear D gene. The V gene's germline CDR1 is MNHEY and CDR2 SVGAGI. The CDR3 runs 11 residues. V lost 5 bases, J lost 3 bases, and 5 bases lay in between. The CDR3 loop is CASSQSYEQYF. CDR3 DNA sequence: TGTGCCAGCAGTCAAAGCTACGAGCAGTACTTC.

The chain combines TRBV28 with TRBJ2-7; D is ambiguous. V lost 6 bases to trimming and J lost 5 bases, with 8 bases between them. The V gene's germline CDR1 is MDHEN and CDR2 SYDVKM. The CDR3 runs 11 residues. As DNA, the CDR3 is TGTGCCAGCAGCGACGCCCACGAGCAGTACTTC. Its translation is CASSDAHEQYF.

The genes are TRBV11-3 and TRBJ2-1; the D gene could be TRBD1 or TRBD2 (6 bases each). V was shortened by 4 bases and J by 8 bases, with 18 bases between the two germline ends. In germline, CDR1 is SGHNT, CDR2 YENEEA. This CDR3 region has 15 residues. The CDR3 is CASSSPEGGGYEQFF. CDR3 coding DNA: TGTGCCAGCAGCTCCCCCGAGGGGGGAGGCTATGAGCAGTTCTTC.

The V call is TRBV18, the J call TRBJ2-1, with TRBD2 matching over 8 bases. Losses at the gene ends were 4 bases for V and 4 bases for J; bases not matched to a gene: 12. The CDR3 has 17 amino acids. The germline V gene has CDR1 KGHSH and CDR2 LQKENI. For the CDR3, the DNA is TGTGCCAGCTCACTTACCGTGTCCGCGGGGGGATACAATGAGCAGTTCTTC. Its protein is CASSLTVSAGGYNEQFF.

The chain recombines TRBV27 with TRBJ1-2; D gene unclear. This CDR3 region has 14 residues. Germline V gene lookup returns CDR1 MNHEY and CDR2 SMNVEV (reference sequence). V was cut by 3 bases and J by 6 bases, with 14 bases left in between. Here the CDR3 reads CASSLRRVGHGYTF. CDR3 DNA sequence: TGTGCCAGCAGTTTGAGGAGGGTAGGCCATGGCTACACCTTC.

The chain recombines TRBV10-3 with TRBJ2-1; D gene ambiguous. The CDR3 loop spans 15 amino acids. Trimming removed 3 bases at V and 1 base at J, with 10 bases between. Germline assignment: CDR1 ENHRY and CDR2 SYGVKD. The CDR3 here is CAISDDVGSYNEQFF. The DNA for the CDR3 is TGTGCCATCAGTGATGATGTAGGGTCCTACAATGAGCAGTTCTTC.

The V gene is TRBV6-1, the J gene TRBJ1-1; D is possibly TRBD1 (5 bases). The CDR3 runs to 13 residues. Looked up from germline, CDR1 is MNHNS and CDR2 is SASEGT. Trimming left V 6 bases short and J 8 bases short, with 16 bases between. As DNA, the CDR3 is TGTGCCAGCAGCTCTGGGGCGGGACGGGAAGCTTTCTTT. Amino acid sequence: CASSSGAGREAFF.

This clone appeared once. CDR3 amino acids: CASSPVVAGGSGANVLTF. Here the CDR3 DNA reads TGTGCCAGCTCACCAGTTGTAGCGGGAGGCTCTGGGGCCAACGTCCTGACTTTC. This sequence joins TRBV18 and TRBJ2-6, with TRBD2 identical over 10 bases. There are 18 residues in the CDR3. The junction had 4 bases not matched to a gene; V was cut back by 2 bases and J by 0 bases. From germline, CDR1 is KGHSH and CDR2 LQKENI.

The chain combines TRBV5-1 with TRBJ2-2; 9 nucleotides align to TRBD2. The CDR3 contains 18 residues. Germline CDR1 is SGHRS and CDR2 is YFSETQ. Trimming took 0 bases from V and 0 from J; bases not matched to a gene: 6. The CDR3 DNA is TGCGCCAGCAGCTTGGACATTAGCGGGAGCGCGAACACCGGGGAGCTGTTTTTT. It codes for CASSLDISGSANTGELFF.

With respect to this clone: The same CDR3 can be traced to other DNA sequences in this sample. The J gene is TRBJ2-3, the V gene TRBV27, with a possible D match to TRBD1 (7 bases). CDR1 MNHEY and CDR2 SMNVEV come from the germline V gene (reference sequence). Trimming removed 2 bases from V and 6 bases from J, with 15 bases in between. The CDR3 has 15 residues. CDR3 bases: TGTGCCAGCAGTTTAGGCAGGGGGGTACGGGATACGCAGTATTTT. Amino acids: CASSLGRGVRDTQYF.

This clone was observed once. The identical CDR3 is also encoded by other nucleotide sequences in the sample. This CDR3 reads CASSLPGAGNTIYF. The CDR3 nucleotides read TGTGCCAGCAGTTTACCAGGGGCCGGAAACACCATATATTTT. This rearrangement joins TRBV28 to TRBJ1-3, with D possibly matching TRBD1 (6 bases). V dropped 2 bases and J dropped 4 bases, with 9 bases sitting between them. The CDR3 consists of 14 residues. CDR1 and CDR2 (germline): MDHEN, SYDVKM.

CDR3 sequence: CASSLDGTAQYF. The CDR3 DNA reads TGTGCCAGCAGCTTAGACGGGACGGCGCAGTACTTC. The genes are TRBV7-8 and TRBJ2-7; D might be TRBD1 or TRBD2, each matching 5 bases. Trimming removed 1 base from V and 9 bases from J, with 10 bases in between. This CDR3 is 12 amino acids long. Germline lookup yields CDR1 SGHVS and CDR2 FQNEAQ.

The chain uses TRBV9 and TRBJ1-3; possible D gene TRBD1, 5 bases. The CDR3 spans 17 residues. V was cut by 0 bases and J by 2 bases, with 15 bases left in between. Per germline, CDR1 SGDLS and CDR2 YYNGEE. The chain's CDR3 is CASSVGIRGKTGNTIYF. CDR3 bases: TGTGCCAGCAGCGTAGGCATTAGGGGAAAGACTGGAAACACCATATATTTT.

The chain uses TRBV7-3 and TRBJ2-1, with TRBD2 matching over 7 bases. Germline trimming cut 2 bases from V and 6 bases from J; bases unmatched to any gene: 7. The CDR3 is made up of 15 amino acids. CDR1 and CDR2 from the germline V gene are SGHTA and FQGTGA. The CDR3 DNA reads as TGTGCCAGCAGCTTAGGACTAGAGGCGGGCAATGAGCAGTTCTTC. It yields the protein CASSLGLEAGNEQFF.

V usage is TRBV7-2 and J usage is TRBJ2-3, with 10 positions matching TRBD2. CDR1 and CDR2 (germline): SGHTA, FQGNSA. J lost 2 bases, V lost 6 bases, and 5 bases had no gene match. The CDR3 sequence is 15 residues long. CDR3 nucleotide sequence: TGTGCCAGCAGTCATACTAGCGGGACCACAGATACGCAGTATTTT. Its protein is CASSHTSGTTDTQYF.

J is TRBJ2-3 and V is TRBV19, with D perhaps matching TRBD1 or TRBD2 (5 bases each). Trimming took 11 bases from V and 1 from J, leaving 16 bases between them. Germline V gene data show CDR1 as LNHDA and CDR2 as SQIVND (reference sequence). The CDR3 sequence is 14 residues long. CDR3 loop: CAVHGGEGTDTQYF. CDR3 bases: TGTGCCGTACATGGGGGAGAGGGCACAGATACGCAGTATTTT.

The chain is built from TRBV5-4 and TRBJ2-7, with TRBD1 matching 7 bases. V shed 4 bases and J 3 bases; nucleotides not matched to a gene: 7. The CDR3 runs to 14 residues. Germline-derived CDR1 and CDR2 are SGHNT and YYREEE (reference sequence). The CDR3 DNA reads as TGTGCCAGCAGCACGACAGGGCAGGGCTACGAGCAGTACTTC. Its protein is CASSTTGQGYEQYF. Full variable domain (remainder filled in from reference TRBV5-4 and TRBJ2-7): ETGVTQSPTHLIKTRGQQVTLRCSSQSGHNTVSWYQQALGQGPQFIFQYYREEENGRGNFPPRFSGLQFPNYSSELNVNALELDDSALYLCASSTTGQGYEQYFGPGTRLTVT.

V gene TRBV5-1 combines with J gene TRBJ2-7; 9 nucleotides match TRBD2. The CDR3 is made up of 16 amino acids. Trimming cost V 6 bases and J 4 bases; bases outside gene matches: 14. Per the germline V gene, CDR1 is SGHRS and CDR2 is YFSETQ. CDR3 residues: CASTPSGSAGGYEQYF. The CDR3 nucleotides are TGCGCCAGCACCCCGTCGGGGAGCGCGGGGGGGTACGAGCAGTACTTC.

V is TRBV5-1 and J is TRBJ2-7; perhaps TRBD2 as D (5 bases). Deletions cut 4 bases from V and 6 bases from J, with 8 bases between. The germline CDR1 and CDR2 sequences are SGHRS and YFSETQ. This CDR3 spans 11 amino acids. The CDR3, as DNA: TGCGCCAGCAGCGACGGAGGCGAGCAGTACTTC. This encodes CASSDGGEQYF.

The rearrangement links TRBV7-9 to TRBJ1-1; 7 nucleotides agree with TRBD1. V trimming: 5 bases; J trimming: 1 base; junction bases outside the gene matches: 4. This CDR3 region has 14 residues. Per the germline V gene, CDR1 is SEHNR and CDR2 is FQNEAQ (reference sequence). For the CDR3, the DNA is TGTGCCAGCAGCGGGACAGCCCCGAACACTGAAGCTTTCTTT. It codes for CASSGTAPNTEAFF.